Reported below is one T cell receptor beta chain. Its specificity is unknown. This sample is drawn from a study of shared clonotypes between healthy human individuals. Study-wide context: The donor pool was made up of a couple of women and a few men aged 18 to 49.

CD45RO-negative cells were positively selected for CCR7, leaving out terminally differentiated effector memory CD45RA+ cells. The study drew its donors from healthy HIV-negative adults without recent acute infections or vaccinations. The V end lost 8 bases, the J end lost 0 bases, and 14 bases lay between the germline ends. CDR1 is LGHNA and CDR2 is YSLEER in the germline V gene. The CDR3 is made up of 14 amino acids. Generated by immunoSEQ multiplex PCR, the TCRdb table keeps only in-frame clones and is missing some. Of 630,000 or so clones in the sample, roughly 98% were seen once. The study's findings and limits: Large sequencing depth failed to make sorted-subset sequencing complete, rarefaction showed. It was expected that sequencing depth would affect clonotype sharing among donors.

Sequencing input: naive CD8+ T cells sorted from blood. The rearrangement uses TRBV4-3 and TRBJ2-7; D is uncertain. This TCR came from a man younger than 45 in good health. In nucleotides, the CDR3 is TGCGCCAGCGCCTTGTGGGCCAGCTCCTACGAGCAGTACTTC. It encodes CASALWASSYEQYF.